This paragraph reports one T cell receptor (beta chain). The antigen is unknown. cDNA libraries of TCR beta carried unique molecular identifiers. MiXCR was run by TCRdb on the PCR reads, yielding one entry per CDR3 protein. The sample lists more than 450,000 distinct CDR3 sequences, 44% occurring once. The CDR3 spans 16 residues. The germline V gene has CDR1 MNHNY and CDR2 SVGAGI (reference sequence). The V end lost 2 bases, the J end lost 1 base, and 14 bases lay between the germline ends. This entry belongs to a study of post-analysis software for immune sequencing data. Study observations and caveats: In patients, five TRBV segments were more frequent than in controls, with TRBV5-6, TRBV5-1 and TRBV20-1 among them.

V gene TRBV6-6 combines with J gene TRBJ2-5; D perhaps matches TRBD2 (5 bases). Sequencing was performed on blood. This receptor was taken from a girl aged 5 to 17 with multiple sclerosis. The CDR3 loop reads CASSYGLAGRQETQYF. In DNA, the CDR3 is TGTGCCAGCAGTTACGGGCTAGCCGGTCGCCAAGAGACCCAGTACTTC.